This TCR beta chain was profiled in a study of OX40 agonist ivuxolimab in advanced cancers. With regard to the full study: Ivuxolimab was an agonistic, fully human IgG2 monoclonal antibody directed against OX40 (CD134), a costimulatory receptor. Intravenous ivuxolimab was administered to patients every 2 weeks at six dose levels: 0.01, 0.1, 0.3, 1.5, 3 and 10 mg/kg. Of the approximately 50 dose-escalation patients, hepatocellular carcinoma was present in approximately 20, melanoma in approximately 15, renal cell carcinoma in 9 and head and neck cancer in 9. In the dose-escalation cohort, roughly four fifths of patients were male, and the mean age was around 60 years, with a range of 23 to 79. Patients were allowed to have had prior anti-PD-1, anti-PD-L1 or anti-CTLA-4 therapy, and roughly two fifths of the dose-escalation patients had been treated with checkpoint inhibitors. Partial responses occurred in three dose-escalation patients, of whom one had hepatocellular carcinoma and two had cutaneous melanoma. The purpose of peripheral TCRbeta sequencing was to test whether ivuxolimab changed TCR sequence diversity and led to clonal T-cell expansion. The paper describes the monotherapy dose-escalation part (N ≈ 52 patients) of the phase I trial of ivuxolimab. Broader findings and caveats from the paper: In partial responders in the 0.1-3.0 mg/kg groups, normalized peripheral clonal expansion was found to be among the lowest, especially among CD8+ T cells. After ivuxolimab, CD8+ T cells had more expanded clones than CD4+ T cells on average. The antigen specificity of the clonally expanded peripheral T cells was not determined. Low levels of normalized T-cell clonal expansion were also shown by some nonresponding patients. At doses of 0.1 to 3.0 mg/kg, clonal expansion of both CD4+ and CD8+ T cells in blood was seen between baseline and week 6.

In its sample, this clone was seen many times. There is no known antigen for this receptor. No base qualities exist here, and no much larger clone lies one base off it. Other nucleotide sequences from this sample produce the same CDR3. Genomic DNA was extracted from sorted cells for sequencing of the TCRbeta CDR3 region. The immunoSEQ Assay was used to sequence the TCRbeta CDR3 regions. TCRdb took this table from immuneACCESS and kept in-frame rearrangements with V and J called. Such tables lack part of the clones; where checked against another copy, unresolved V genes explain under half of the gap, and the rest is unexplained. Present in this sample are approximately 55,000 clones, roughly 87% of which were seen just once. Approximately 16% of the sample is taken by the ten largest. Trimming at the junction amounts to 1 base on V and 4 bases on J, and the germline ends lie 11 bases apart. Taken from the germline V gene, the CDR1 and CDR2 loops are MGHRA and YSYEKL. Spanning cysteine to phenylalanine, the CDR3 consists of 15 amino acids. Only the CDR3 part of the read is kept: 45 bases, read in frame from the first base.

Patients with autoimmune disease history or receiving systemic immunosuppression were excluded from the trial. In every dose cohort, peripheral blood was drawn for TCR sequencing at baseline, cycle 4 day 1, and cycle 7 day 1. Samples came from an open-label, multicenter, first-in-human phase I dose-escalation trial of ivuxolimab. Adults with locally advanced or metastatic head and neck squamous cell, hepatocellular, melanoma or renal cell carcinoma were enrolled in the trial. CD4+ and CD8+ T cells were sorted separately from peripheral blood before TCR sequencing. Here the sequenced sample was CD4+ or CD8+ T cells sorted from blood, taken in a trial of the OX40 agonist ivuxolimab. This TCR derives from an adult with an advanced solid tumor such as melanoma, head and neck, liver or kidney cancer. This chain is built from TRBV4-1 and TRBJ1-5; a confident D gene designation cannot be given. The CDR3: CASSQALSGNQPQHF. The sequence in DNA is TGCGCCAGCAGCCAAGCCCTGTCGGGGAATCAGCCCCAGCATTTT.